This TCR beta chain was sequenced in a study of shared clonotypes between healthy human individuals. The wider study: Each donor's CD8 memory used one plate, CD8 naive two, each CD4 subset three. General study results and limits: Relative to their counterparts shared across all four donors, non-shared clonotypes exhibited diminished generation probabilities.

Germline V gene sequence: CDR1 SGHTA, CDR2 FQGTGA. With 5 bases clipped from V and 2 bases from J, the junction kept 4 bases outside the gene matches. CDR3 length equals 14 residues. A remark on this clone: Antigen: not known.

Deep-level running was used for the assay. Original methodology: Filtering of immunoSEQ junctional sequences could not match full-length read filtering. Sequencing used immunoSEQ multiplex PCR; TCRdb keeps in-frame clones, though not all of them. V, J and clone size are taken as reported in that table, and D and trimming were inferred from the DNA itself. The data hold some 2,400,000 clones, with approximately 94% observed a single time. What was sequenced was naive CD4+ T cells sorted from blood. Subset in this sample: CD45RA+ positively selected. The V call is TRBV7-3, the J call TRBJ2-3; 7 bases map to TRBD2. The sequence was obtained from a man between 18 and 35 years old in good health. CDR3 in DNA: TGTGCCAGCAGCATCCGGGACTACACAGATACGCAGTATTTT. Translated, it gives CASSIRDYTDTQYF.